The clone carrying this TCR beta chain was recorded a few times. This sample is part of a study of OX40 agonist ivuxolimab in advanced cancers. Study summary: Hepatocellular carcinoma, melanoma, renal cell or head and neck cancer affected the dose-escalation patients. Two cutaneous melanoma patients and one hepatocellular carcinoma patient, three in all, had partial responses.

The CDR3 runs to 15 residues. Per germline, CDR1 SGHRS and CDR2 YFSETQ. The V end lost 2 bases, the J end lost 9 bases, and 15 bases lay between the germline ends. Some clones are missing from TCRdb's copy, which holds only in-frame ones; the method was immunoSEQ multiplex PCR. The repertoire holds more than 30,000 clones, with roughly 90% as singletons. V gene TRBV5-1 combines with J gene TRBJ1-6, with D possibly TRBD1 on 5 matching bases. Sequencing was performed on CD4+ or CD8+ T cells sorted from blood, taken in a trial of the OX40 agonist ivuxolimab. This TCR came from an adult with an advanced solid tumor such as melanoma, head and neck, liver or kidney cancer. In nucleotides, the CDR3 is TGCGCCAGCAGCTTAGGAGGGGAGAATAGTTCACCCCTCCACTTT. Encoded protein: CASSLGGENSSPLHF. Full variable domain (rest looked up from reference TRBV5-1 and TRBJ1-6): KAGVTQTPRYLIKTRGQQVTLSCSPISGHRSVSWYQQTPGQGLQFLFEYFSETQRNKGNFPGRFSGRQFSNSRSEMNVSTLELGDSALYLCASSLGGENSSPLHFGNGTRLTVT.